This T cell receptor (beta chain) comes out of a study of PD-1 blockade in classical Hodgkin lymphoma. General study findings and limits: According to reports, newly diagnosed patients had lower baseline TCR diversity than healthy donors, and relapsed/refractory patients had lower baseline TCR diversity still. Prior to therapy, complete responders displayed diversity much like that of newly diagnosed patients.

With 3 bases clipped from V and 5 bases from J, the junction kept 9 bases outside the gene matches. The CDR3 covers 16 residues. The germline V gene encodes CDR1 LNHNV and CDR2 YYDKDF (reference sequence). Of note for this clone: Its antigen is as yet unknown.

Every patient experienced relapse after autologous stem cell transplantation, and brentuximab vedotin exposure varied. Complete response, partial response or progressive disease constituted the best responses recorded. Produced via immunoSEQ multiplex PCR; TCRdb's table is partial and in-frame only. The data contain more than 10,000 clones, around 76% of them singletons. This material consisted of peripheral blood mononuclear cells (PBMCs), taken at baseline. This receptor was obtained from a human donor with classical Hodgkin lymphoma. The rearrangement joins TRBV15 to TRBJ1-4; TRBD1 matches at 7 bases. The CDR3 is CATSSNYRGPNEKLFF. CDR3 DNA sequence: TGTGCCACCAGCAGTAATTACAGGGGCCCCAATGAAAAACTGTTTTTT.